This T cell receptor (beta chain) was recorded in a study of cytomegalovirus exposure and HLA in healthy donors. The donors were part of the validation cohort, which consisted of about 130 subjects and was separate from the first cohort of about 650 subjects. CDR1 is SGDLS and CDR2 is YYNGEE in the germline V gene. Trimming shortened V by 3 bases and J by 3 bases, and 11 bases separated the two germline ends. This CDR3 contains 14 residues. Some clones are missing from TCRdb's copy, which holds only in-frame ones; the method was immunoSEQ multiplex PCR. In the table there are 200,000 to 300,000 clones, 90% of which are singletons.

The chain combines TRBV9 with TRBJ2-3; TRBD1 might be the D (6 bases). The sample comprised PBMCs. This sequence originates from a woman between 25 and 40 years old in good health and CMV-seronegative. The CDR3 coding sequence is TGTGCCAGCAGCGGGACAGTAGAAACAGATACGCAGTATTTT. Its translation is CASSGTVETDTQYF.